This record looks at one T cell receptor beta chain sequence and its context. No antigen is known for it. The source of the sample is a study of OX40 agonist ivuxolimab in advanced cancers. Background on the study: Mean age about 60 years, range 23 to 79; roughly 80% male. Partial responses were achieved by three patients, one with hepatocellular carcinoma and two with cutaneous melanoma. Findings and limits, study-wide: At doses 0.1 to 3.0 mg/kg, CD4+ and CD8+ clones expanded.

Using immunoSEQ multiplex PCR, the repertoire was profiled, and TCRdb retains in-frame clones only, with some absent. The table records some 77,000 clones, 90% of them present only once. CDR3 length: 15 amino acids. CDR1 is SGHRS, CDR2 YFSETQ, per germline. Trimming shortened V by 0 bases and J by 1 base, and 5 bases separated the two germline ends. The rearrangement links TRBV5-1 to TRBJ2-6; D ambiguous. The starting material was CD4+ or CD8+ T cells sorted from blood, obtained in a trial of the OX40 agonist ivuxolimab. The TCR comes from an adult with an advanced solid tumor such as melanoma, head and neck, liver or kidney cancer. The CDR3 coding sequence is TGCGCCAGCAGCTTGGGGTCGTCTGGGGCCAACGTCCTGACTTTC. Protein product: CASSLGSSGANVLTF. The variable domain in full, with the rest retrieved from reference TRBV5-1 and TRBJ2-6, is KAGVTQTPRYLIKTRGQQVTLSCSPISGHRSVSWYQQTPGQGLQFLFEYFSETQRNKGNFPGRFSGRQFSNSRSEMNVSTLELGDSALYLCASSLGSSGANVLTFGAGSRLTVL.